Shown below are 5 T cell receptor beta chains from a single sample sequenced in a study of shared clonotypes between healthy human individuals. Here immunoSEQ multiplex PCR was the method, and the copy in TCRdb shows in-frame clones only, minus some. Here the sample spans roughly 2,500,000 clones, approximately 94% being singletons. Sequenced input: naive CD4+ T cells from PBMCs. Specified subset: CD45RA+ positively selected. The receptors shown here come from a man aged 18 to 29 in good health. Some clones in this sample may be carry-over from other donors' samples.

The V gene is TRBV7-8, the J gene TRBJ1-2, with D perhaps TRBD1 (5 bases). The CDR3 is 16 amino acids. The V end was cut by 5 bases, the J end by 0 bases, with 16 bases between. Germline-derived CDR1 and CDR2 are SGHVS and FQNEAQ. The CDR3 here is CASSDAAGTSNYGYTF. The DNA of the CDR3 is TGTGCCAGCAGCGACGCGGCCGGGACTTCTAACTATGGCTACACCTTC. The full variable domain, with the rest looked up from reference TRBV7-8 and TRBJ1-2, is GAGVSQSPRYKVAKRGQDVALRCDPISGHVSLFWYQQALGQGPEFLTYFQNEAQLDKSGLPSDRFFAERPEGSVSTLKIQRTQQEDSAVYLCASSDAAGTSNYGYTFGSGTRLTVV.

The gene calls are TRBV27 and TRBJ1-2, with 7 bases that match TRBD1. Germline V gene sequence: CDR1 MNHEY, CDR2 SMNVEV (reference sequence). V shed 7 bases, J shed 8 bases, and the junction held 10 bases outside the gene matches. The CDR3 has 13 amino acids. CDR3 sequence (DNA): TGTGCCAGCATTCTCGACAGGGATGGGGGCTACACCTTC. Translation: CASILDRDGGYTF.

This clone was recorded only once. The chain links TRBV9 to TRBJ2-3; 9 positions match TRBD2. Germline assignment: CDR1 SGDLS and CDR2 YYNGEE. CDR3 size: 17 residues. V dropped 0 bases and J dropped 5; count of bases not matched to a gene: 10. CDR3 protein: CASSVGPAGGWEDTQYF. DNA of the CDR3: TGTGCCAGCAGCGTAGGCCCAGCGGGAGGTTGGGAAGATACGCAGTATTTT.

This clone was found once. Within the sample, other DNA sequences also encode this same CDR3. The chain links TRBV7-6 to TRBJ2-3; no reliable D call. CDR1 is SGHVS and CDR2 is FNYEAQ in the germline V gene. Trimming cost V 1 base and J 6 bases, with 2 bases left between them. This CDR3 region has 11 residues. CDR3 coding DNA: TGTGCCAGCAGCTTAGTGGATACGCAGTATTTT. Encoded protein: CASSLVDTQYF. The variable domain in full, with the rest retrieved from reference TRBV7-6 and TRBJ2-3, is GAGVSQSPRYKVTKRGQDVALRCDPISGHVSLYWYRQALGQGPEFLTYFNYEAQQDKSGLPNDRFSAERPEGSISTLTIQRTEQRDSAMYRCASSLVDTQYFGPGTRLTVL.

The genes are TRBV11-1 and TRBJ1-2; D is possibly TRBD1 (6 bases). Germline V gene data show CDR1 as SGHAT and CDR2 as FQDESV (reference sequence). Between the trimmed V and J ends, which lost 5 bases and 3 bases, there was a span of 19 bases. This CDR3 is 16 amino acids long. CDR3 sequence reads: CASSPAGRGGYYGYTF. In DNA, the CDR3 is TGTGCCAGCAGCCCCGCCGGCCGAGGGGGGTACTATGGCTACACCTTC. The entire variable domain, with the rest obtained from reference TRBV11-1 and TRBJ1-2, is as follows: EAEVAQSPRYKITEKSQAVAFWCDPISGHATLYWYRQILGQGPELLVQFQDESVVDDSQLPKDRFSAERLKGVDSTLKIQPAELGDSAMYLCASSPAGRGGYYGYTFGSGTRLTVV.